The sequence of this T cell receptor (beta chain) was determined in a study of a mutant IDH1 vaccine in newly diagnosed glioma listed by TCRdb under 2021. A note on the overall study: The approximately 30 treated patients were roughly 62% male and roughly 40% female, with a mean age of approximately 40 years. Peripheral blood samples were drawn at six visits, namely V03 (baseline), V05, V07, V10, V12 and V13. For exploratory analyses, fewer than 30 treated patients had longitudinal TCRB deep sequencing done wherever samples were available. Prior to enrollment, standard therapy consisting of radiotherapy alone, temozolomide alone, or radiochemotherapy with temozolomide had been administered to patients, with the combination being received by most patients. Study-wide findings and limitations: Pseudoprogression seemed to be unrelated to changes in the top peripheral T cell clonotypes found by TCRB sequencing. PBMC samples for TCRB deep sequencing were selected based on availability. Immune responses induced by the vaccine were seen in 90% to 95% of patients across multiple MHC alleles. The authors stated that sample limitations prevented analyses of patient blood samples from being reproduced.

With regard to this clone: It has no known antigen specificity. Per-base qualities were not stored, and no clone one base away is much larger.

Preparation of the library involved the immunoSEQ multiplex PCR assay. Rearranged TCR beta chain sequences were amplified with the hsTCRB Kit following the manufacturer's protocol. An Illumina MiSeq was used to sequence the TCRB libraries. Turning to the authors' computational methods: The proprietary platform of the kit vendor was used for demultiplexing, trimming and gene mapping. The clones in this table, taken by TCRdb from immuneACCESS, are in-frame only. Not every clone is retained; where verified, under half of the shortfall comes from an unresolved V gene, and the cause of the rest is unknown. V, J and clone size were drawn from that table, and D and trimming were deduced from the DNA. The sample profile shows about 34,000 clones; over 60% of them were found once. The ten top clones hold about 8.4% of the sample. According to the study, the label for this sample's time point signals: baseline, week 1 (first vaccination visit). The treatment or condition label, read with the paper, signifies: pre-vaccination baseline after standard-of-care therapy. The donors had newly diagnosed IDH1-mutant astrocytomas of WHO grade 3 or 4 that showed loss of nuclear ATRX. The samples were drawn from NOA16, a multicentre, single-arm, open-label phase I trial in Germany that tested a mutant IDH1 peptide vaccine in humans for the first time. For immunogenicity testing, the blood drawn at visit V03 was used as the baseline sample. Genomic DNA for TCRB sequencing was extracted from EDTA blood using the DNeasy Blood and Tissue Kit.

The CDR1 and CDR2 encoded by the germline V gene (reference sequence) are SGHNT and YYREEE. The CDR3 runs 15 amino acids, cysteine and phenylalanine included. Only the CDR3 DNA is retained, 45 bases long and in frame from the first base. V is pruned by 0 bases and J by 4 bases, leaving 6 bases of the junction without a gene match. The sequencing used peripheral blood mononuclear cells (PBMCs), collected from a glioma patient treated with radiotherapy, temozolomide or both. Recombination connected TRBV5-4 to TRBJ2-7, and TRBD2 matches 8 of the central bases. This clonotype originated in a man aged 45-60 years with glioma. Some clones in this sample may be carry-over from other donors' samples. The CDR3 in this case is CASSLGGGRGYEQYF. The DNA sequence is TGTGCCAGCAGCTTGGGCGGGGGGCGCGGGTACGAGCAGTACTTC. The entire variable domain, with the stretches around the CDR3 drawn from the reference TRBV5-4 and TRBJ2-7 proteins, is ETGVTQSPTHLIKTRGQQVTLRCSSQSGHNTVSWYQQALGQGPQFIFQYYREEENGRGNFPPRFSGLQFPNYSSELNVNALELDDSALYLCASSLGGGRGYEQYFGPGTRLTVT.